Presented here are 27 T cell receptor beta chains from one specimen sequenced in a study of OX40 agonist ivuxolimab in advanced cancers. The protocol was immunoSEQ multiplex PCR, while the TCRdb copy is restricted to in-frame clones and leaves out a portion. The sample includes just under 95,000 clones, 87% of them seen just once. The starting material was CD4+ or CD8+ T cells sorted from blood, obtained in a trial of the OX40 agonist ivuxolimab. The origin of the receptors is an adult with an advanced solid tumor such as melanoma, head and neck, liver or kidney cancer.

This clone has just one count. The genes are TRBV5-1 and TRBJ2-3; D may be TRBD1 or TRBD2 (6 bases each). The CDR3 is made up of 17 amino acids. CDR1 and CDR2 from the germline V gene are SGHRS and YFSETQ. V was pared by 3 bases and J by 2 bases, with 19 bases between. CDR3 residues: CASSSTGGGRVTDTQYF. DNA for the CDR3: TGCGCCAGCAGCTCCACAGGTGGGGGGCGGGTCACAGATACGCAGTATTTT. Based on the CDR3 plus reference TRBV5-1 and TRBJ2-3, the full variable domain is KAGVTQTPRYLIKTRGQQVTLSCSPISGHRSVSWYQQTPGQGLQFLFEYFSETQRNKGNFPGRFSGRQFSNSRSEMNVSTLELGDSALYLCASSSTGGGRVTDTQYFGPGTRLTVL.

This clone was seen only once. The chain couples TRBV6-5 to TRBJ1-2; D is unresolved. CDR3 size: 13 residues. Germline V gene data show CDR1 as MNHEY and CDR2 as SVGAGI. Trimming left V 6 bases short and J 4 bases short, with 12 bases between. Here the CDR3 reads CASSLSRAYGYTF. CDR3 bases: TGTGCCAGCAGCCTCTCCCGGGCCTATGGCTACACCTTC.

The V call is TRBV5-4, the J call TRBJ2-2; TRBD2 matches at 14 bases. The germline CDR1 and CDR2 sequences are SGHNT and YYREEE (reference sequence). V was clipped by 4 bases and J by 6 bases; unmatched bases: 11. This CDR3 region has 18 residues. CDR3 loop: CASSEKKGLAGEAGELFF. CDR3 coding DNA: TGTGCCAGCAGCGAAAAAAAGGGACTAGCGGGGGAGGCCGGGGAGCTGTTTTTT.

The chain uses TRBV11-2 and TRBJ2-1, with no clear D. The V and J ends lost 1 base and 6 bases respectively, with 10 bases between them. There are 14 residues in the CDR3. CDR1 is SGHAT and CDR2 is FQNNGV in the germline V gene. DNA for the CDR3: TGTGCCAGCAGCTTAGTAGGCTCCCGCAATGAGCAGTTCTTC. Its protein is CASSLVGSRNEQFF.

DNA of the CDR3: TGTGCCAGCAGTTACCTTGGACAGGTTTCCTCCTACGAGCAGTACTTC. This encodes CASSYLGQVSSYEQYF. V gene TRBV6-5 combines with J gene TRBJ2-7; TRBD1 aligns across 7 bases. The CDR3 is made up of 16 amino acids. Looked up from germline, CDR1 is MNHEY and CDR2 is SVGAGI. Trimming cost V 2 bases and J 0 bases; bases outside gene matches: 7.

J is TRBJ2-3 and V is TRBV2; a weak D match, TRBD2 (5 bases). Looked up from germline, CDR1 is SNHLY and CDR2 is FYNNEI. This CDR3 comprises 14 residues. The V end was cut by 3 bases, the J end by 6 bases, with 13 bases between. Written as DNA, the CDR3 is TGTGCCAGCAGTGAGCGGTCAGCGGCGGATACGCAGTATTTT. This gives the protein CASSERSAADTQYF.

V and J are TRBV7-9 and TRBJ1-5; 7 bases line up with TRBD1. The CDR3 loop spans 15 amino acids. V shed 1 base and J 3 bases; nucleotides not matched to a gene: 3. Germline CDR1 is SEHNR and CDR2 is FQNEAQ (reference sequence). The CDR3 sequence: CASSLEGTVNQPQHF. The CDR3 nucleotides read TGTGCCAGCAGCTTAGAAGGGACAGTCAATCAGCCCCAGCATTTT.

The chain has TRBV6-5 and TRBJ1-5; D is unresolved. With 8 bases removed from V and 7 bases from J, the gap between germline ends came to 9 bases. This CDR3 has 11 residues. CDR1 MNHEY and CDR2 SVGAGI come from the germline V gene. The CDR3 DNA follows: TGTGCCAGCGGGAGAGACCAGCCCCAGCATTTT. This translates into CASGRDQPQHF.

V usage is TRBV7-2 and J usage is TRBJ2-1; no clear D gene. V lost 2 bases to trimming and J lost 6 bases, with 5 bases between them. The CDR3 loop spans 12 amino acids. Germline loops: CDR1 SGHTA, CDR2 FQGNSA. The CDR3 bases are TGTGCCAGCAGCTTATGGGGCAATGAGCAGTTCTTC. It specifies CASSLWGNEQFF.

This sequence joins TRBV7-6 and TRBJ2-1; D unresolved. The ends were cut back, 0 bases at V and 6 bases at J, with 6 bases in the middle. Germline V CDR1 and CDR2: SGHVS, FNYEAQ. This CDR3 region has 13 residues. The DNA for the CDR3 is TGTGCCAGCAGCTTAGCGGGGATCAATGAGCAGTTCTTC. Protein product: CASSLAGINEQFF.

This clone was seen only a few times. The CDR3 is CASAPMRGSEAFF. CDR3 in DNA: TGTGCTAGTGCCCCGATGAGAGGGTCTGAAGCTTTCTTT. The chain carries TRBV12-5 and TRBJ1-1; no reliable D call. V lost 7 bases, J lost 6 bases, and 15 bases lay in between. Germline-derived CDR1 and CDR2 are LGHNT and FRNRAP. CDR3 length: 13 residues.

Concerning this clone: Other DNA sequences from this sample encode an identical CDR3 as well. This chain connects TRBV7-9 to TRBJ1-5; D uncertain. Germline V gene data show CDR1 as SEHNR and CDR2 as FQNEAQ (reference sequence). The CDR3 has 13 residues. The germline V and J ends were trimmed by 5 bases and 5 bases, with 10 bases remaining between them. The CDR3 reads CASSPLRDQPQHF. In DNA, the CDR3 is TGTGCCAGCAGCCCATTGAGGGATCAGCCCCAGCATTTT. Supplemented by reference TRBV7-9 and TRBJ1-5, the full variable domain reads DTGVSQNPRHKITKRGQNVTFRCDPISEHNRLYWYRQTLGQGPEFLTYFQNEAQLEKSRLLSDRFSAERPKGSFSTLEIQRTEQGDSAMYLCASSPLRDQPQHFGDGTRLSIL.

This clone was detected once. The CDR3 DNA sequence: TGCGCCAGCAGCTTGGCAGCGGGGGGGGACTCCTACGAGCAGTACTTC. This codes for CASSLAAGGDSYEQYF. The chain links TRBV5-1 to TRBJ2-7; 10 bases agree with TRBD2. J gave up 0 bases and V 0 bases, and 3 bases lay outside the gene matches. The CDR3 extends over 16 amino acids. Germline V lookup: CDR1 SGHRS, CDR2 YFSETQ. Using reference TRBV5-1 and TRBJ2-7 for the parts outside the CDR3, the full variable domain is KAGVTQTPRYLIKTRGQQVTLSCSPISGHRSVSWYQQTPGQGLQFLFEYFSETQRNKGNFPGRFSGRQFSNSRSEMNVSTLELGDSALYLCASSLAAGGDSYEQYFGPGTRLTVT.

The chain carries TRBV4-1 and TRBJ2-5; TRBD2 might be the D (5 bases). CDR1 is MGHRA, CDR2 YSYEKL, per germline. The CDR3 consists of 14 residues. V was shortened by 4 bases and J by 1 base, with 10 bases between the two germline ends. The CDR3 coding sequence is TGCGCCAGCAGCCTCGGGATCGCCCAAGAGACCCAGTACTTC. It specifies CASSLGIAQETQYF.

The chain has TRBV4-3 and TRBJ1-2; weak D call: TRBD1 (5 bases). V was shortened by 0 bases and J by 4 bases, with 12 bases between the two germline ends. The germline V gene encodes CDR1 LGHNA and CDR2 YSLEER. This CDR3 has 15 residues. The CDR3 here is CASSQETGRSYGYTF. The CDR3 DNA reads as TGCGCCAGCAGCCAAGAAACGGGACGGTCCTATGGCTACACCTTC.

V usage is TRBV12-5 and J usage is TRBJ1-1; 7 nucleotides line up with TRBD1. The V gene's germline CDR1 is LGHNT and CDR2 FRNRAP. The CDR3 loop spans 13 amino acids. The J segment lost 9 bases and the V segment lost 6 bases, leaving 10 bases of the junction unmatched. The CDR3 reads CASGPSGTEKAFF. In DNA, the CDR3 is TGTGCTAGTGGCCCTTCCGGGACAGAAAAAGCTTTCTTT.

The rearrangement joins TRBV5-1 to TRBJ2-7; maybe TRBD1 (6 bases). The CDR3 length is 15 residues. Looked up from germline, CDR1 is SGHRS and CDR2 is YFSETQ. V was shortened by 2 bases and J by 6 bases, with 18 bases between the two germline ends. The DNA of the CDR3 is TGCGCCAGCAGCTTAAGACAGGCCTCGAAGGCCGAGCAGTACTTC. As protein: CASSLRQASKAEQYF.

The chain couples TRBV11-3 to TRBJ1-1; D may be TRBD1 (5 bases). CDR1 is SGHNT and CDR2 is YENEEA in the germline V gene. V shed 2 bases and J shed 1 base, with 8 bases lying between them. This CDR3 is 14 amino acids long. The CDR3 loop is CASSLQGSNTEAFF. CDR3 nucleotide sequence: TGTGCCAGCAGCTTACAGGGTTCGAACACTGAAGCTTTCTTT.

J is TRBJ2-3 and V is TRBV15, with a tentative D call TRBD2 (7 bases). With 0 bases removed from V and 3 bases from J, the gap between germline ends came to 13 bases. The germline V gene encodes CDR1 LNHNV and CDR2 YYDKDF (reference sequence). This CDR3 contains 16 residues. The CDR3 region has the DNA TGTGCCACCAGCAGAGAAAGGGGGGGCACTACAGATACGCAGTATTTT. Translated: CATSRERGGTTDTQYF.

V and J are TRBV9 and TRBJ1-3; no firm D call. Germline lookup yields CDR1 SGDLS and CDR2 YYNGEE. Trimming took off 4 bases at V and 5 bases at J, with 19 bases between the two ends. This CDR3 contains 16 residues. CDR3 coding DNA: TGTGCCAGCAGCCTAAACCCCCCGCTGATTAGAAACACCATATATTTT. It yields the protein CASSLNPPLIRNTIYF.

The chain joins TRBV6-5 to TRBJ1-5; D might be TRBD1 (5 bases). This CDR3 contains 15 residues. V gave up 0 bases and J gave up 2 bases, with 8 bases separating them. The germline gives CDR1 MNHEY, CDR2 SVGAGI. CDR3 sequence (DNA): TGTGCCAGCAGTTACTCAGGGGATGGCAATCAGCCCCAGCATTTT. Protein sequence: CASSYSGDGNQPQHF.

V usage is TRBV4-2 and J usage is TRBJ2-1; weak D call: TRBD1 (7 bases). The CDR3 totals 15 residues. With 0 bases removed from V and 4 bases from J, the gap between germline ends came to 10 bases. The germline CDR1 and CDR2 sequences are LGHNA and YNFKEQ. This chain's CDR3 is CASSQDRGTYNEQFF. CDR3 DNA sequence: TGTGCCAGCAGCCAAGACAGGGGGACTTACAATGAGCAGTTCTTC.

V and J are TRBV6-5 and TRBJ1-4; no clear D gene. The V gene lost 2 bases and the J gene lost 3 bases, with 10 bases spanning the gap. Germline V gene data show CDR1 as MNHEY and CDR2 as SVGAGI. The CDR3 is made up of 15 amino acids. The DNA of the CDR3 is TGTGCCAGCAGTTACGAGACAAATTCTAATGAAAAACTGTTTTTT. This codes for CASSYETNSNEKLFF.

J is TRBJ2-1 and V is TRBV9; D not certain. Per the germline V gene, CDR1 is SGDLS and CDR2 is YYNGEE. The CDR3 length is 16 residues. V dropped 2 bases and J dropped 0 bases, with 12 bases sitting between them. CDR3 bases: TGTGCCAGCAGCGTTAACCTCCCGAGCTCCTACAATGAGCAGTTCTTC. It yields the protein CASSVNLPSSYNEQFF.

The chain carries TRBV10-3 and TRBJ2-7; tentative D call: TRBD1 (6 bases). Trimming cost V 5 bases and J 4 bases, with 18 bases left between them. Germline CDR1 reads ENHRY; CDR2 reads SYGVKD. The CDR3 totals 15 residues. CDR3 DNA: TGTGCCATCAGTTCCTTTGACAGGACTCAATACGAGCAGTACTTC. Translated: CAISSFDRTQYEQYF.

V gene TRBV30 combines with J gene TRBJ2-2; D gene ambiguous. Trimming took 0 bases from V and 1 from J, leaving 3 bases between them. The CDR3 is 13 residues long. The germline gives CDR1 GTSNPN, CDR2 SVGIG (reference sequence). CDR3 DNA: TGTGCCTGGAGTGTCCTGAACACCGGGGAGCTGTTTTTT. Its protein is CAWSVLNTGELFF.

The CDR3 sequence is CASRDLRDRGGSPEAKNIQYF. For the CDR3, the DNA is TGCGCCAGCAGGGATCTTCGGGACAGGGGAGGTTCTCCTGAGGCAAAAAACATTCAGTACTTC. The chain joins TRBV23-1 to TRBJ2-4, with 10 positions matching TRBD1. TRBV23-1 is classed as an ORF, of uncertain function. CDR3 length equals 21 residues. J lost 4 bases, V lost 6 bases, and 24 bases had no gene match.